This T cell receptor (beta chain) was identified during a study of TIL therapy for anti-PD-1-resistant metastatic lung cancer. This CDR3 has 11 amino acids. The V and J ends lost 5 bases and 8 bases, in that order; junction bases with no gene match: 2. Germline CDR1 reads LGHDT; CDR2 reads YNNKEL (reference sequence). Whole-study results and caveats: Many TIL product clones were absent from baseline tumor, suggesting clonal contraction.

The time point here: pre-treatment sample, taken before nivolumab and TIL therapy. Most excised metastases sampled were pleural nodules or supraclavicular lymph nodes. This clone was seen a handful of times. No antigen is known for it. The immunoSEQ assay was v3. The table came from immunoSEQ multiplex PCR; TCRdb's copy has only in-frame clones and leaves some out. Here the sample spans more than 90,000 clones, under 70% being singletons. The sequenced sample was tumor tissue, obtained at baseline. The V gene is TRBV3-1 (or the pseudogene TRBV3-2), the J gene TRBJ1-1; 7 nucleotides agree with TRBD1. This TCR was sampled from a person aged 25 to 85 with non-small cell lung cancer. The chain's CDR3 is CASSLDREAFF. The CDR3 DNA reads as TGTGCCAGCAGCTTGGACAGGGAAGCTTTCTTT.